Listed below are T cell receptor beta chains from one sample, sequenced in a study of cytomegalovirus exposure and HLA in healthy donors. Repertoires were generated with immunoSEQ multiplex PCR, while TCRdb's copy carries only in-frame clones and drops some. This sample's table reports roughly 72,000 clones. Sequenced material: PBMCs. The receptors were gathered from a man aged 18 to 29 in good health and CMV-seropositive. Each CDR3 is given without its conserved first and last residue.

v_call,cdr3_aa
TRBV6-1,ASSEGSGDDYEQY
TRBV11-1,ASSPREIRETQY
TRBV11-2,ASSTALRDRGYGYT
TRBV4-1,ASSHQALGQKGPNYGYT
TRBV5-1,ASSSRGQYNEQF
TRBV9,ASSVGRGGRTGELF
TRBV28,ASSLSPQGRTYEQY
TRBV27,ASSLSSGANVLT
TRBV5-1,ASKLYSAGREGYGYT
TRBV4-2,ASSQEGQGVNYGYT
TRBV11-2,ASSVDRGTEAF
TRBV7-2,ASSFQGGENGYT
TRBV11-2,ASSLDLSGLYGYT